A selection of T cell receptor beta chains follows, all from one sample in a study of cytomegalovirus exposure and HLA in healthy donors. The assay was immunoSEQ multiplex PCR, and TCRdb's table has in-frame clones only and misses some. The sample lists some 67,000 clones; 75% were seen once. What was sequenced was PBMCs. The source of these receptors is a man aged 55 to 70 in good health and CMV-seropositive. CDR3s include the opening cysteine and the closing phenylalanine or tryptophan. D genes are given only for firm matches. The size of a clone is reported for some rows only, either as once, few or many, or as a class for expanded clones.

J: TRBJ1-2; size: -; D: -; V: TRBV5-1; CDR3: CASSLSGNYGYTF; DNA: TGCGCCAGCAGCTTATCAGGGAACTATGGCTACACCTTC
J: TRBJ1-6; size: -; D: -; V: TRBV6-5; CDR3: CASAFKENSPLHF; DNA: TGTGCCAGCGCCTTTAAGGAGAATTCACCCCTCCACTTT
J: TRBJ2-2; size: -; D: -; V: TRBV5-6; CDR3: CASSPIQGGTGELFF; DNA: TGTGCCAGCAGTCCCATCCAGGGCGGCACCGGGGAGCTGTTTTTT
J: TRBJ2-5; size: -; D: -; V: TRBV6-6; CDR3: CASSIRVKETQYF; DNA: TGTGCCAGCAGTATACGGGTGAAAGAGACCCAGTACTTC
J: TRBJ2-7; size: few; D: -; V: TRBV29-1; CDR3: CSVEDGKGAAGEQYF; DNA: TGCAGCGTTGAAGATGGGAAAGGGGCGGCAGGTGAGCAGTACTTC
J: TRBJ1-2; size: -; D: -; V: TRBV11-3; CDR3: CASSLEPGYGYTF; DNA: TGTGCCAGCAGCTTAGAACCGGGCTATGGCTACACCTTC
J: TRBJ1-4; size: once; D: -; V: TRBV27; CDR3: CASSSPRSPGGRDEKLFF; DNA: TGTGCCAGCAGTTCCCCTCGTTCGCCCGGGGGGCGGGATGAAAAACTGTTTTTT
J: TRBJ1-2; size: -; D: TRBD1; V: TRBV18; CDR3: CASSSGQEYGYTF; DNA: TGTGCCAGCTCATCGGGACAGGAGTATGGCTACACCTTC
J: TRBJ1-5; size: -; D: TRBD1; V: TRBV27; CDR3: CASSLWQGDQPQHF; DNA: TGTGCCAGCAGTTTATGGCAGGGGGATCAGCCCCAGCATTTT
J: TRBJ2-1; size: -; D: -; V: TRBV2; CDR3: CATSRSWQFF; DNA: TGTGCCACCTCCCGGAGCTGGCAGTTCTTC
J: TRBJ2-3; size: -; D: TRBD2; V: TRBV7-8; CDR3: CASSPRTSGSSDTQYF; DNA: TGTGCCAGCAGCCCCAGGACTAGCGGGAGCTCAGATACGCAGTATTTT
J: TRBJ2-7; size: -; D: TRBD2; V: TRBV5-6; CDR3: CASSFASGIGEQYF; DNA: TGTGCCAGCAGCTTCGCTAGCGGGATCGGCGAGCAGTACTTC
J: TRBJ2-6; size: -; D: TRBD1; V: TRBV5-4; CDR3: CASSPSRTGPSSGANVLTF; DNA: TGTGCCAGCAGCCCTTCCAGGACAGGGCCGAGCTCTGGGGCCAACGTCCTGACTTTC
J: TRBJ2-7; size: -; D: -; V: TRBV11-3; CDR3: CASSYPGANYEQYF; DNA: TGTGCCAGCAGCTACCCTGGAGCCAACTACGAGCAGTACTTC
J: TRBJ1-6; size: -; D: TRBD1; V: TRBV10-2; CDR3: CASSSGTGTNSPLHF; DNA: TGCGCCAGCAGTTCCGGGACAGGGACAAATTCACCCCTCCACTTT
J: TRBJ2-7; size: -; D: TRBD2; V: TRBV7-2; CDR3: CASSPRAGGLDLYEQYF; DNA: TGTGCCAGCAGCCCCAGGGCGGGAGGACTAGATTTATACGAGCAGTACTTC
J: TRBJ1-5; size: -; D: -; V: TRBV19; CDR3: CASSIDPRGEPQHF; DNA: TGTGCCAGTAGTATAGATCCACGGGGGGAGCCCCAGCATTTT
J: TRBJ1-2; size: few; D: TRBD1; V: TRBV7-8; CDR3: CASSLVDRVSGSGGYTF; DNA: TGTGCCAGCAGCTTAGTGGACAGGGTGAGCGGTAGCGGTGGCTACACCTTC
J: TRBJ2-7; size: once; D: TRBD1; V: TRBV6-5; CDR3: CASSYGGTGFEQYF; DNA: TGTGCCAGCAGTTACGGGGGGACAGGGTTCGAGCAGTACTTC
J: TRBJ2-5; size: -; D: TRBD2; V: TRBV6-1; CDR3: CASSEYSGGAAQYF; DNA: TGTGCCAGCAGTGAATATAGCGGGGGGGCGGCCCAGTACTTC
J: TRBJ2-3; size: -; D: TRBD2; V: TRBV2; CDR3: CASKRESGRTDTQYF; DNA: TGTGCCAGCAAGAGGGAAAGCGGGAGAACAGATACGCAGTATTTT
J: TRBJ1-2; size: -; D: TRBD1; V: TRBV29-1; CDR3: CSVTGGMGYGYTF; DNA: TGCAGCGTAACAGGGGGCATGGGCTATGGCTACACCTTC
J: TRBJ2-2; size: few; D: -; V: TRBV27; CDR3: CASTSGIRNTGELFF; DNA: TGTGCCAGCACCTCGGGGATCAGGAACACCGGGGAGCTGTTTTTT
J: TRBJ2-2; size: -; D: -; V: TRBV27; CDR3: CASSPYTGELFF; DNA: TGTGCCAGCAGCCCTTACACCGGGGAGCTGTTTTTT
J: TRBJ1-1; size: -; D: -; V: TRBV4-1; CDR3: CASSQEVAGNTEAFF; DNA: TGCGCCAGCAGCCAAGAGGTGGCAGGGAACACTGAAGCTTTCTTT
J: TRBJ2-5; size: -; D: TRBD1; V: TRBV5-1; CDR3: CASSLVTGVQETQYF; DNA: TGCGCCAGCAGCTTGGTGACAGGGGTACAAGAGACCCAGTACTTC
J: TRBJ1-2; size: once; D: -; V: TRBV29-1; CDR3: CSVRDGYTF; DNA: TGCAGCGTCCGAGATGGCTACACCTTC
J: TRBJ2-1; size: -; D: TRBD2; V: TRBV6-4; CDR3: CASRTSGSSNEQFF; DNA: TGTGCCAGCCGCACTAGCGGGAGTAGTAATGAGCAGTTCTTC
J: TRBJ1-5; size: -; D: TRBD1; V: TRBV2; CDR3: CAGGQGGNQPQHF; DNA: TGTGCCGGGGGACAGGGTGGCAATCAGCCCCAGCATTTT